Following are 27 T cell receptor beta chains from one sample sequenced in a study of response to subunit inactivated influenza vaccine. TCRdb processed the RT-PCR reads anew with MiXCR; each CDR3 protein has one entry. Of 560,000 or so distinct CDR3 sequences in the sample, less than 10% were seen once. Source: PBMCs from blood, taken less than 25 months after vaccination. All receptors derive from a man in his fifties or sixties who received an inactivated influenza vaccine.

This clonotype was recorded at least ten times. The CDR3 region is CASRGTGTSNQPQHF. The CDR3 coding sequence is TGCGCCAGCAGGGGGACAGGAACGAGCAATCAGCCCCAGCATTTT. The V and J genes are TRBV5-1 and TRBJ1-5; 8 positions agree with TRBD1. V was clipped by 5 bases and J by 1 base; unmatched bases: 5. Germline lookup yields CDR1 SGHRS and CDR2 YFSETQ. This CDR3 region has 15 residues.

The rearrangement joins TRBV20-1 to TRBJ2-7; 11 nucleotides line up with TRBD2. The V gene's germline CDR1 is DFQATT and CDR2 SNEGSKA (reference sequence). Trimming took 5 bases from V and 7 from J; bases not matched to a gene: 10. The CDR3 is 14 residues long. CDR3: CSAPSGGRAREQYF. The CDR3 bases are TGCAGTGCTCCTAGCGGGGGGCGTGCGAGGGAGCAGTACTTC.

CDR3 nucleotide sequence: TGCGCCAGCAGCTTGGGTCGGGGAGACGAGCAGTACTTC. This gives the protein CASSLGRGDEQYF. The chain couples TRBV5-1 to TRBJ2-7; a possible D gene is TRBD2 (5 bases). The CDR3 is 13 residues long. Germline V lookup: CDR1 SGHRS, CDR2 YFSETQ. V was cut by 0 bases and J by 5 bases, with 9 bases left in between.

The chain has TRBV4-3 and TRBJ2-1; TRBD2 agrees at 8 bases. The V segment lost 0 bases and the J segment 4 bases; nucleotides outside the gene matches: 5. The CDR3 covers 16 residues. The germline gives CDR1 LGHNA, CDR2 YSLEER. The CDR3, as DNA: TGCGCCAGCAGCCAAGATTCTCGCGGGAGGTACAATGAGCAGTTCTTC. Translating it yields CASSQDSRGRYNEQFF.

The chain recombines TRBV7-8 with TRBJ2-2, with a tentative D call TRBD1 (6 bases). The CDR3 sequence is 18 residues long. Per the germline V gene, CDR1 is SGHVS and CDR2 is FQNEAQ. V was pared by 2 bases and J by 6 bases, with 22 bases between. CDR3 bases: TGTGCCAGCAGCTTACTGCCTCCTTTTAGGGGACACGCCGGGGAGCTGTTTTTT. Protein: CASSLLPPFRGHAGELFF.

This clonotype showed up just a few times. The CDR3 spells CASILGNTNTEAFF. DNA for the CDR3: TGTGCCAGCATCCTGGGGAACACGAACACTGAAGCTTTCTTT. The chain recombines TRBV6-2 or TRBV6-3 with TRBJ1-1; no firm D call. Germline CDR1 reads MNHEY; CDR2 reads SVGEGT. The CDR3 spans 14 residues. The ends were cut back, 7 bases at V and 1 base at J, with 13 bases in the middle.

This clonotype appeared a few times. The rearrangement uses TRBV20-1 and TRBJ2-3; 10 nucleotides line up with TRBD2. The CDR3 is made up of 15 amino acids. V was clipped by 5 bases and J by 2 bases; unmatched bases: 7. Germline CDR1 is DFQATT and CDR2 is SNEGSKA (reference sequence). The CDR3 protein is CSASRTSGLTDTQYF. DNA of the CDR3: TGCAGTGCTTCACGGACTAGCGGCCTCACAGATACGCAGTATTTT.

Many counts were recorded for this clonotype. The genes are TRBV7-9 and TRBJ2-7; 7 bases are shared with TRBD1. The CDR3 runs 15 residues. The junction had 13 bases not matched to a gene; V was cut back by 5 bases and J by 6 bases. From germline, CDR1 is SEHNR and CDR2 FQNEAQ (reference sequence). CDR3 sequence (DNA): TGTGCCAGCAGCGCGCGAGATACAGGGGTGGGCGAGCAGTACTTC. Amino acid sequence: CASSARDTGVGEQYF.

This clonotype was seen ten or more times. The rearrangement uses TRBV12-3 or TRBV12-4 and TRBJ2-3, with D possibly TRBD2 on 6 matching bases. The CDR3 is made up of 17 amino acids. V gave up 5 bases and J gave up 0 bases, with 18 bases separating them. The CDR3 here is CASSHYAGGGSTDTQYF. The CDR3 DNA reads TGTGCCAGCAGTCACTACGCGGGTGGGGGGAGCACAGATACGCAGTATTTT.

In its sample, this clonotype was seen many times. The V call is TRBV10-3, the J call TRBJ1-2, with 8 bases fitting TRBD1. The CDR3 is 15 residues long. With V trimmed by 5 bases and J by 4 bases, 9 bases remained unmatched. Germline V gene sequence: CDR1 ENHRY, CDR2 SYGVKD. CDR3 nucleotide sequence: TGTGCCATCAGTCCGTTACCAGGGACAGGCTATGGCTACACCTTC. Protein: CAISPLPGTGYGYTF.

The chain has TRBV5-5 and TRBJ2-7; 9 bases agree with TRBD1. From germline, CDR1 is SGHKS and CDR2 YYEKEE (reference sequence). V lost 2 bases, J lost 4 bases, and 4 bases stayed unmatched. The CDR3 is made up of 14 amino acids. The CDR3 here is CASSFAGTGYEQYF. The CDR3 DNA reads as TGTGCCAGCAGCTTCGCCGGGACAGGGTACGAGCAGTACTTC.

This clonotype turned up a few times. This sequence joins TRBV6-1 and TRBJ2-2, with 8 positions matching TRBD1. Germline assignment: CDR1 MNHNS and CDR2 SASEGT. V shed 6 bases, J shed 5 bases, and the junction held 5 bases outside the gene matches. This CDR3 has 14 amino acids. The CDR3 region is CASRTGGSTGELFF. CDR3 in DNA: TGTGCCAGCAGAACAGGGGGTAGTACCGGGGAGCTGTTTTTT.

V is TRBV3-1 and J is TRBJ2-2, with D possibly called TRBD1 or TRBD2 (6 bases each). There are 15 residues in the CDR3. Trimming cost V 3 bases and J 4 bases, with 12 bases left between them. The germline V gene has CDR1 LGHDT and CDR2 YNNKEL (reference sequence). CDR3 nucleotides: TGTGCCAGCAGCCAGACCCGGGGGCGCACCGGGGAGCTGTTTTTT. Translated, it gives CASSQTRGRTGELFF.

The chain is built from TRBV20-1 and TRBJ1-5; no definite D call. CDR1 and CDR2 from the germline V gene are DFQATT and SNEGSKA (reference sequence). The CDR3 totals 14 residues. The germline V and J ends were trimmed by 2 bases and 3 bases, with 11 bases remaining between them. The CDR3 loop reads CSARLTVVNQPQHF. In DNA, the CDR3 is TGCAGTGCTAGACTAACAGTGGTCAATCAGCCCCAGCATTTT.

The chain carries TRBV28 and TRBJ2-7; 10 bases match TRBD1. Germline V CDR1 and CDR2: MDHEN, SYDVKM. The CDR3 has 14 residues. J was trimmed by 2 bases and V by 5 bases; bases with no gene match: 3. The CDR3 here is CASSDRGPTYEQYF. Here the CDR3 DNA reads TGTGCCAGCAGTGACAGGGGGCCTACCTACGAGCAGTACTTC.

This clonotype has a handful of counts. The V gene is TRBV27, the J gene TRBJ2-1; 7 nucleotides line up with TRBD2. This CDR3 spans 15 amino acids. Germline V gene lookup returns CDR1 MNHEY and CDR2 SMNVEV (reference sequence). The J segment lost 4 bases and the V segment lost 3 bases, leaving 6 bases of the junction unmatched. The CDR3: CASSFGASGYNEQFF. As DNA, the CDR3 is TGTGCCAGCAGTTTCGGGGCTAGCGGTTACAATGAGCAGTTCTTC.

The sample holds many counts of this clonotype. The genes are TRBV15 and TRBJ2-7; 7 nucleotides align to TRBD1. The CDR3 sequence is 14 residues long. In germline, CDR1 is LNHNV, CDR2 YYDKDF (reference sequence). V shed 0 bases, J shed 2 bases, and the junction held 1 base outside the gene matches. The CDR3 region is CATSRDGQAYEQYF. The DNA for the CDR3 is TGTGCCACCAGCAGAGATGGACAGGCCTACGAGCAGTACTTC.

This clonotype has at least ten counts. The chain recombines TRBV11-2 with TRBJ2-3; TRBD2 agrees at 8 bases. The CDR3 is made up of 16 amino acids. The V and J ends lost 5 bases and 4 bases, in that order; junction bases with no gene match: 11. The V gene's germline CDR1 is SGHAT and CDR2 FQNNGV. The CDR3 region has the DNA TGTGCCAGCAGCGCCCAAGCGGGAGCGTCCGCAGATACGCAGTATTTT. This codes for CASSAQAGASADTQYF.

The chain joins TRBV28 to TRBJ2-2, with TRBD2 matching over 12 bases. V dropped 8 bases and J dropped 5; count of bases not matched to a gene: 6. Germline CDR1 is MDHEN and CDR2 is SYDVKM. This CDR3 has 15 residues. The CDR3 sequence: CASCLTSGRTGELFF. CDR3 sequence (DNA): TGTGCCAGCTGCCTGACTAGCGGGAGAACCGGGGAGCTGTTTTTT.

The sample holds a few counts of this clonotype. The CDR3 loop is CASSLRQDFYEQYF. CDR3 sequence (DNA): TGTGCCAGCAGCCTCCGACAGGATTTCTACGAGCAGTACTTC. V usage is TRBV11-2 and J usage is TRBJ2-7; TRBD1 is a possible D gene (6 bases). The CDR3 loop spans 14 amino acids. Between the trimmed V and J ends, which lost 5 bases and 3 bases, there was a span of 14 bases. The germline V gene encodes CDR1 SGHAT and CDR2 FQNNGV. The variable domain in full, completed from reference TRBV11-2 and TRBJ2-7, reads EAGVAQSPRYKIIEKRQSVAFWCNPISGHATLYWYQQILGQGPKLLIQFQNNGVVDDSQLPKDRFSAERLKGVDSTLKIQPAKLEDSAVYLCASSLRQDFYEQYFGPGTRLTVT.

This clonotype was picked up a small number of times. The V call is TRBV7-2, the J call TRBJ2-5; no clear D. This CDR3 spans 13 amino acids. The V gene lost 6 bases and the J gene lost 4 bases, with 12 bases spanning the gap. In germline, CDR1 is SGHTA, CDR2 FQGNSA. The CDR3 DNA reads as TGTGCCAGCAGAGGTCGCGAGCCAGAGACCCAGTACTTC. Its translation is CASRGREPETQYF. The variable domain in full, with the rest retrieved from reference TRBV7-2 and TRBJ2-5, is GAGVSQSPSNKVTEKGKDVELRCDPISGHTALYWYRQSLGQGLEFLIYFQGNSAPDKSGLPSDRFSAERTGGSVSTLTIQRTQQEDSAVYLCASRGREPETQYFGPGTRLLVL.

This clonotype was found many times. The chain links TRBV29-1 to TRBJ2-4, with TRBD1 matching 8 bases. The V segment lost 5 bases and the J segment 6 bases; nucleotides outside the gene matches: 6. Germline lookup yields CDR1 SQVTM and CDR2 ANQGSEA. This CDR3 spans 13 amino acids. The chain's CDR3 is CSVLGQGRNIQYF. In DNA, the CDR3 is TGCAGCGTTCTTGGACAGGGAAGAAACATTCAGTACTTC.

The V gene is TRBV6-1, the J gene TRBJ1-3; D gene ambiguous. Trimming stripped 2 bases from V and 7 bases from J, with 9 bases between. Germline V gene data show CDR1 as MNHNS and CDR2 as SASEGT. This CDR3 is built from 13 residues. CDR3 sequence (DNA): TGTGCCAGCAGTGAACATCTTGTTAACACCATATATTTT. Residues: CASSEHLVNTIYF.

In its sample, this clonotype was seen a few times. The gene calls are TRBV6-1 and TRBJ1-1; D perhaps matches TRBD1 (6 bases). The CDR3 is 13 amino acids. V gave up 6 bases and J gave up 6 bases, with 14 bases separating them. Germline V lookup: CDR1 MNHNS, CDR2 SASEGT. The CDR3 bases are TGTGCCAGCAGGAAACAGGGTAACCCTGAAGCTTTCTTT. It specifies CASRKQGNPEAFF.

The sample holds many counts of this clonotype. V usage is TRBV9 and J usage is TRBJ2-1; TRBD1 or TRBD2 may be the D gene (5 bases each). The V and J ends lost 3 bases and 8 bases respectively, with 15 bases between them. There are 14 residues in the CDR3. Germline CDR1 SGDLS, CDR2 YYNGEE. CDR3 nucleotide sequence: TGTGCCAGCAGCGCCCGGGACCTAAGGGATGAGCAGTTCTTC. It yields the protein CASSARDLRDEQFF. The entire variable domain, with the rest obtained from reference TRBV9 and TRBJ2-1, is as follows: DSGVTQTPKHLITATGQRVTLRCSPRSGDLSVYWYQQSLDQGLQFLIQYYNGEERAKGNILERFSAQQFPDLHSELNLSSLELGDSALYFCASSARDLRDEQFFGPGTRLTVL.

This clonotype came up many times. V and J are TRBV5-6 and TRBJ2-7; TRBD2 matches 10 bases. This CDR3 spans 15 amino acids. With V trimmed by 2 bases and J by 0 bases, 2 bases remained unmatched. Germline V gene lookup returns CDR1 SGHDT and CDR2 YYEEEE. CDR3: CASSLLAGGSYEQYF. CDR3 DNA sequence: TGTGCCAGCAGCTTATTAGCGGGAGGCTCCTACGAGCAGTACTTC.

The chain carries TRBV7-2 and TRBJ2-3; possibly TRBD1 or TRBD2 for D (5 bases each). Germline V gene data show CDR1 as SGHTA and CDR2 as FQGNSA. CDR3 length: 14 amino acids. V lost 5 bases to trimming and J lost 1 base, with 10 bases between them. DNA for the CDR3: TGTGCCAGCAGCCCCCGGGGCCGCACAGATACGCAGTATTTT. This gives the protein CASSPRGRTDTQYF.